This T cell receptor beta chain was recorded in a study of cytomegalovirus exposure and HLA in healthy donors. General study results and limits: For TCR beta chains, V- and J-gene trimming was later linked to a missense DCLRE1C variant.

It was with 60 Vbeta and 13 Jbeta primers that the PCR ran. The data were produced by immunoSEQ multiplex PCR, yet TCRdb's version contains in-frame clones alone and is incomplete. In total, the table holds fewer than 200,000 clones. In the case of this clone: Its antigen remains unidentified.

When sampled, the donors appeared nominally healthy, though they likely had unrecorded immune exposures. Sequencing was performed on PBMCs. This TCR came from a man aged 30 to 45 in good health and CMV-seronegative.

In DNA, the CDR3 is TGTGCCAGTAGTCCAGGGGGCTTAGGGGAAAAACTGTTTTTT. This codes for CASSPGGLGEKLFF. The chain combines TRBV19 with TRBJ1-4; 8 positions match TRBD1. V lost 5 bases, J lost 8 bases, and 7 bases stayed unmatched. This CDR3 is built from 14 residues. CDR1 and CDR2 from the germline V gene are LNHDA and SQIVND (reference sequence). Full variable domain (remainder filled in from reference TRBV19 and TRBJ1-4): DGGITQSPKYLFRKEGQNVTLSCEQNLNHDAMYWYRQDPGQGLRLIYYSQIVNDFQKGDIAEGYSVSREKKESFPLTVTSAQKNPTAFYLCASSPGGLGEKLFFGSGTQLSVL.